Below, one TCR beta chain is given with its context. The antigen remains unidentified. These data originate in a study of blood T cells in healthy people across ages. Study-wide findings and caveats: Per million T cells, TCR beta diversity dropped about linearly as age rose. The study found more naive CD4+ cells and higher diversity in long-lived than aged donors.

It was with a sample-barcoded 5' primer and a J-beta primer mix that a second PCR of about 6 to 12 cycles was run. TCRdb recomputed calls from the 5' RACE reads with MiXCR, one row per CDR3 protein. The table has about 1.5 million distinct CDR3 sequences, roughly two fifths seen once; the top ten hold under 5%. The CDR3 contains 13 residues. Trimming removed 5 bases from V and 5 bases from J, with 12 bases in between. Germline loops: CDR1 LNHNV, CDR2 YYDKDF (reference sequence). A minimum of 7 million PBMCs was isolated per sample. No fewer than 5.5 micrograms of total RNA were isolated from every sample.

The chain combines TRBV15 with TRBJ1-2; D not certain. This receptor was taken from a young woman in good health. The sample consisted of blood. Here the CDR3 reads CATSYDPTYGYTF. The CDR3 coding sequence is TGTGCCACCAGCTACGACCCCACGTATGGCTACACCTTC.